What follows are 27 T cell receptor beta chains derived from one specimen sequenced in a study of T cell responses to AZD1222 COVID-19 vaccine. TCRdb keeps only in-frame clones here, not all; method: immunoSEQ multiplex PCR. The sample contains some 79,000 clones, about 78% of which appear only once. Specimen: peripheral blood, collected 28 days after the second AZD1222 dose. All receptors derive from an adult who received the AZD1222 COVID-19 vaccine.

This sequence joins TRBV7-9 and TRBJ2-6; no clear D. Deletions cut 8 bases from V and 2 bases from J, with 10 bases between. This CDR3 has 14 residues. Germline V gene lookup returns CDR1 SEHNR and CDR2 FQNEAQ (reference sequence). Written as DNA, the CDR3 is TGTGCCAGCGTATCAGCCACTGGGGCCAACGTCCTGACTTTC. Amino acid sequence: CASVSATGANVLTF. The variable domain in full, completed from reference TRBV7-9 and TRBJ2-6, reads DTGVSQNPRHKITKRGQNVTFRCDPISEHNRLYWYRQTLGQGPEFLTYFQNEAQLEKSRLLSDRFSAERPKGSFSTLEIQRTEQGDSAMYLCASVSATGANVLTFGAGSRLTVL.

The chain couples TRBV11-2 to TRBJ2-7; weak D call: TRBD2 (5 bases). This CDR3 contains 13 residues. V lost 5 bases and J lost 4, with 12 bases in between. Germline V CDR1 and CDR2: SGHAT, FQNNGV. Here the CDR3 reads CASSPWTDYEQYF. The CDR3, as DNA: TGTGCCAGCAGCCCCTGGACTGATTACGAGCAGTACTTC. The full variable domain, in which reference TRBV11-2 and TRBJ2-7 provide the parts outside the CDR3, is EAGVAQSPRYKIIEKRQSVAFWCNPISGHATLYWYQQILGQGPKLLIQFQNNGVVDDSQLPKDRFSAERLKGVDSTLKIQPAKLEDSAVYLCASSPWTDYEQYFGPGTRLTVT.

As DNA, the CDR3 is TGTGCCAGCAGCTCGGAACTAGCGGGGGGGCGGAATGAGCAGTTCTTC. Translating it yields CASSSELAGGRNEQFF. The rearrangement uses TRBV7-6 and TRBJ2-1, with 13 bases that match TRBD2. CDR3 length: 16 residues. The V and J ends lost 4 bases and 7 bases, in that order; junction bases with no gene match: 7. Germline V gene data show CDR1 as SGHVS and CDR2 as FNYEAQ.

The chain uses TRBV6-7 and TRBJ2-7; tentative D call: TRBD2 (5 bases). TRBV6-7 is assigned to the ORF class and has an uncertain function. V was shortened by 7 bases and J by 5 bases, with 30 bases between the two germline ends. The CDR3 runs to 18 residues. This CDR3 reads CASIQCPVEGHLSDEQYF. For the CDR3, the DNA is TGTGCCAGCATTCAATGTCCAGTAGAGGGCCATTTGTCGGACGAGCAGTACTTC.

V is TRBV28 and J is TRBJ1-4; D unresolved. This CDR3 region has 15 residues. Trimming stripped 6 bases from V and 0 bases from J, with 11 bases between. The germline V gene encodes CDR1 MDHEN and CDR2 SYDVKM. CDR3 residues: CASRADGTTNEKLFF. CDR3 DNA sequence: TGTGCCAGCAGGGCGGACGGTACAACTAATGAAAAACTGTTTTTT. Looking up the rest from reference TRBV28 and TRBJ1-4 gives the full variable domain: DVKVTQSSRYLVKRTGEKVFLECVQDMDHENMFWYRQDPGLGLRLIYFSYDVKMKEKGDIPEGYSVSREKKERFSLILESASTNQTSMYLCASRADGTTNEKLFFGSGTQLSVL.

Here the CDR3 DNA reads TGTGCCAGCAGCTCGAGGCGGGGTGATACGCAGTATTTT. Its protein product is CASSSRRGDTQYF. V usage is TRBV7-2 and J usage is TRBJ2-3; D is perhaps TRBD2 (6 bases). CDR1 and CDR2 (germline): SGHTA, FQGNSA. V was clipped by 4 bases and J by 6 bases, with 11 bases between them. The CDR3 covers 13 residues.

J is TRBJ2-1 and V is TRBV13; 8 positions match TRBD1. The length of the CDR3 is 16 residues. J gave up 4 bases and V 4 bases, and 9 bases lay outside the gene matches. From germline, CDR1 is PRHDT and CDR2 FYEKMQ (reference sequence). The CDR3: CASSWGTGGLYNEQFF. For the CDR3, the DNA is TGTGCCAGCAGCTGGGGGACAGGAGGGTTGTACAATGAGCAGTTCTTC.

V is TRBV21-1 and J is TRBJ1-1; the table calls TRBD1, which could not be checked here. TRBV21-1 is labeled a pseudogene. CDR3 length: 18 residues. The CDR3 DNA is TGTGCCAGCAGCAAAGATCCTGGTTGGGGGCAGATCAACACTGAAGCTTTCTTT. This sequence encodes CASSKDPGWGQINTEAFF.

The V gene is TRBV7-8, the J gene TRBJ2-7; no clear D gene. V lost 1 base and J 1 base, leaving 8 bases between the germline ends. The CDR3 loop spans 14 amino acids. Germline V lookup: CDR1 SGHVS, CDR2 FQNEAQ. The chain's CDR3 is CASSLGSQSYEQYF. CDR3 DNA sequence: TGTGCCAGCAGCTTAGGTTCCCAGTCCTACGAGCAGTACTTC.

The J gene is TRBJ2-1, the V gene TRBV7-3; D perhaps matches TRBD1 (5 bases). The CDR3 covers 14 residues. V gave up 5 bases and J gave up 8 bases, with 16 bases separating them. The germline V gene encodes CDR1 SGHTA and CDR2 FQGTGA. CDR3 DNA sequence: TGTGCCAGCAGCCCCGACCAGGACACCGATGAGCAGTTCTTC. As protein: CASSPDQDTDEQFF.

The V gene is TRBV5-1, the J gene TRBJ2-5; a possible D gene is TRBD2 (5 bases). Germline V gene sequence: CDR1 SGHRS, CDR2 YFSETQ. Trimming took 0 bases from V and 5 from J, leaving 14 bases between them. The CDR3 runs to 15 residues. The CDR3 loop is CASSLGTLERETQYF. As DNA, the CDR3 is TGCGCCAGCAGCTTGGGGACTCTAGAGAGGGAGACCCAGTACTTC.

The genes are TRBV2 and TRBJ1-5; 7 nucleotides line up with TRBD1. V was pared by 5 bases and J by 0 bases, with 4 bases of the junction left unmatched. CDR1 and CDR2 (germline): SNHLY, FYNNEI. The CDR3 has 15 amino acids. The CDR3 DNA is TGTGCCAGCAGTTCCGGGACAGATAGCAATCAGCCCCAGCATTTT. As protein: CASSSGTDSNQPQHF.

This clone was detected a few times. This chain links TRBV5-1 with TRBJ2-2; D may be TRBD2 (6 bases). Trimming pared 3 bases from V and 4 bases from J, leaving 19 bases between. The CDR3 is 17 residues long. Germline V gives CDR1 SGHRS, CDR2 YFSETQ. The CDR3 DNA sequence: TGCGCCAGCAGCTCGCGCAGATCCGGAGGGTCCACCGGGGAGCTGTTTTTT. Its translation: CASSSRRSGGSTGELFF. The full variable domain, rest sourced from reference TRBV5-1 and TRBJ2-2, is KAGVTQTPRYLIKTRGQQVTLSCSPISGHRSVSWYQQTPGQGLQFLFEYFSETQRNKGNFPGRFSGRQFSNSRSEMNVSTLELGDSALYLCASSSRRSGGSTGELFFGEGSRLTVL.

The chain links TRBV6-5 to TRBJ1-2, with a possible D match to TRBD1 (6 bases). V lost 5 bases and J 5 bases, leaving 12 bases between the germline ends. Per germline, CDR1 MNHEY and CDR2 SVGAGI. The CDR3 has 13 amino acids. DNA for the CDR3: TGTGCCAGCAGTCAGGACAGTAGATATGGCTACACCTTC. This codes for CASSQDSRYGYTF.

The gene calls are TRBV6-4 and TRBJ2-3; no firm D call. Germline CDR1 and CDR2: MRHNA and SNTAGT. The CDR3 sequence is 13 residues long. With 3 bases removed from V and 5 bases from J, the gap between germline ends came to 9 bases. For the CDR3, the DNA is TGTGCCAGCAGTGATCCCCCGGGAGATACGCAGTATTTT. Protein product: CASSDPPGDTQYF.

The V gene is TRBV3-1 (or the pseudogene TRBV3-2), the J gene TRBJ1-1; D not certain. This CDR3 comprises 17 residues. Looked up from germline, CDR1 is LGHDT and CDR2 is YNNKEL (reference sequence). V lost 1 base and J 0 bases, leaving 15 bases between the germline ends. The CDR3 here is CASSQGGRVTLNTEAFF. The DNA of the CDR3 is TGTGCCAGCAGCCAAGGAGGCAGAGTAACATTGAACACTGAAGCTTTCTTT.

The V gene is TRBV19, the J gene TRBJ1-2; D not resolved. The V end was cut by 6 bases, the J end by 6 bases, with 5 bases between. Germline V gene lookup returns CDR1 LNHDA and CDR2 SQIVND (reference sequence). This CDR3 is built from 10 residues. The chain's CDR3 is CASSGNGYTF. CDR3 DNA: TGTGCCAGTAGCGGTAATGGCTACACCTTC.

The CDR3 is CASSSSGAVGSNEQFF. The DNA for the CDR3 is TGTGCCAGCAGCTCCTCGGGAGCTGTAGGGTCAAATGAGCAGTTCTTC. The chain has TRBV9 and TRBJ2-1; D may be TRBD2 (6 bases). V lost 4 bases to trimming and J lost 7 bases, with 21 bases between them. Germline lookup yields CDR1 SGDLS and CDR2 YYNGEE. The CDR3 is 16 amino acids.

The V and J genes are TRBV19 and TRBJ1-5, with no clear D. Germline CDR1 and CDR2: LNHDA and SQIVND (reference sequence). The V end lost 5 bases, the J end lost 4 bases, and 9 bases lay between the germline ends. The CDR3 covers 13 residues. CDR3 loop: CASSPGPNQPQHF. The CDR3 DNA reads TGTGCCAGTAGTCCCGGCCCGAATCAGCCCCAGCATTTT.

The V and J genes are TRBV30 and TRBJ2-6, with 12 bases fitting TRBD1. CDR1 and CDR2 (germline): GTSNPN, SVGIG (reference sequence). V dropped 8 bases and J dropped 2; count of bases not matched to a gene: 4. CDR3 size: 15 residues. CDR3 sequence (DNA): TGTGCCGGGACAGGGGGCATCGCTGGGGCCAACGTCCTGACTTTC. Amino acids: CAGTGGIAGANVLTF.

The rearrangement joins TRBV2 to TRBJ2-1, with a tentative D call TRBD2 (5 bases). Trimming pared 10 bases from V and 7 bases from J, leaving 26 bases between. Per the germline V gene, CDR1 is SNHLY and CDR2 is FYNNEI. The CDR3 is made up of 16 amino acids. The CDR3 DNA is TGTGCCATTCTCCGCTCTGACGCGGAGGTGGGGAATGAGCAGTTCTTC. This encodes CAILRSDAEVGNEQFF. Complete variable domain (other parts from reference TRBV2 and TRBJ2-1): EPEVTQTPSHQVTQMGQEVILRCVPISNHLYFYWYRQILGQKVEFLVSFYNNEISEKSEIFDDQFSVERPDGSNFTLKIRSTKLEDSAMYFCAILRSDAEVGNEQFFGPGTRLTVL.

The J gene is TRBJ1-2, the V gene TRBV7-2; no firm D call. This CDR3 region has 13 residues. Per the germline V gene, CDR1 is SGHTA and CDR2 is FQGNSA. The ends were cut back, 3 bases at V and 8 bases at J, with 13 bases in the middle. CDR3 DNA sequence: TGTGCCAGCAGCTTTCCCGACGGGAGAGGCTACACCTTC. Amino acid sequence: CASSFPDGRGYTF.

The chain uses TRBV5-1 and TRBJ2-5; D may correspond to TRBD1 or TRBD2 (5 bases each). From germline, CDR1 is SGHRS and CDR2 YFSETQ. V was trimmed by 3 bases and J by 4 bases, leaving 16 bases between them. The CDR3 has 15 amino acids. CDR3 sequence: CASSWIGQRGETQYF. The DNA of the CDR3 is TGCGCCAGCAGCTGGATCGGGCAGAGGGGAGAGACCCAGTACTTC.

The CDR3 nucleotides are TGTGCCAGCTCCACGGGGAAGGGCGTCGCTGAAGCTTTCTTT. The encoded protein is CASSTGKGVAEAFF. This chain joins TRBV28 and TRBJ1-1, with unresolved D. Trimming took off 8 bases at V and 6 bases at J, with 19 bases between the two ends. CDR3 length: 14 residues. CDR1 and CDR2 (germline): MDHEN, SYDVKM.

This chain links TRBV11-2 with TRBJ1-5; D call uncertain. The CDR3 extends over 15 amino acids. V shed 1 base and J shed 0 bases, with 7 bases lying between them. CDR1 SGHAT and CDR2 FQNNGV come from the germline V gene. Here the CDR3 reads CASSLAVDSNQPQHF. In nucleotides, the CDR3 is TGTGCCAGCAGCTTAGCAGTGGATAGCAATCAGCCCCAGCATTTT. The full variable domain, in which reference TRBV11-2 and TRBJ1-5 provide the parts outside the CDR3, is EAGVAQSPRYKIIEKRQSVAFWCNPISGHATLYWYQQILGQGPKLLIQFQNNGVVDDSQLPKDRFSAERLKGVDSTLKIQPAKLEDSAVYLCASSLAVDSNQPQHFGDGTRLSIL.

The chain uses TRBV19 and TRBJ1-2, with TRBD1 matching over 7 bases. V lost 0 bases, J lost 7 bases, and 5 bases stayed unmatched. This CDR3 spans 14 amino acids. Looked up from germline, CDR1 is LNHDA and CDR2 is SQIVND (reference sequence). CDR3 DNA sequence: TGTGCCAGTAGTATAGAAGAGGGGGCGGCTGGCTACACCTTC. It yields the protein CASSIEEGAAGYTF.

The chain joins TRBV15 to TRBJ2-5; weak D call: TRBD1 (6 bases). Trimming shortened V by 5 bases and J by 5 bases, and 15 bases separated the two germline ends. Germline CDR1 LNHNV, CDR2 YYDKDF (reference sequence). This CDR3 contains 14 residues. CDR3 protein: CATSQQGTVETQYF. DNA for the CDR3: TGTGCCACCAGCCAACAGGGAACAGTTGAGACCCAGTACTTC.